The 30 T cell receptor beta chains in this list originate from one sample, sequenced in a study of cytomegalovirus exposure and HLA in healthy donors. Profiling relied on immunoSEQ multiplex PCR, and the TCRdb table lists in-frame clones only, not all of them. Of tens of thousands of clones listed, over 85% are singletons. Sequencing was done on a sample of PBMCs. These receptor sequences come from a man between 18 and 29 years old in good health and CMV-seronegative.

The rearrangement joins TRBV19 to TRBJ1-2; D unresolved. The germline V and J ends were trimmed by 3 bases and 2 bases, with 13 bases remaining between them. This CDR3 has 15 residues. Germline CDR1 is LNHDA and CDR2 is SQIVND (reference sequence). The CDR3 loop is CASSITGDSNYGYTF. The CDR3 DNA reads TGTGCCAGTAGTATCACCGGGGATTCGAACTATGGCTACACCTTC.

The chain recombines TRBV28 with TRBJ2-1, with 9 bases matching TRBD1. With V trimmed by 6 bases and J by 8 bases, 2 bases remained unmatched. Germline V gene data show CDR1 as MDHEN and CDR2 as SYDVKM. This CDR3 has 12 residues. For the CDR3, the DNA is TGTGCCAGCAGCAGGGACAGGGATGAGCAGTTCTTC. Amino acid sequence: CASSRDRDEQFF.

This clone was recorded once. This rearrangement joins TRBV11-2 to TRBJ2-7; 15 nucleotides line up with TRBD2. The CDR3 runs to 16 residues. With 3 bases clipped from V and 6 bases from J, the junction kept 6 bases outside the gene matches. CDR1 and CDR2 (germline): SGHAT, FQNNGV. The CDR3 DNA follows: TGTGCCAGCAGCTTGGGACTAGCGGGAGGTATCTTCGAGCAGTACTTC. It yields the protein CASSLGLAGGIFEQYF.

The J gene is TRBJ2-7, the V gene TRBV6-5; D ambiguous. This CDR3 has 13 amino acids. V was shortened by 0 bases and J by 6 bases, with 9 bases between the two germline ends. The germline V gene encodes CDR1 MNHEY and CDR2 SVGAGI. Here the CDR3 DNA reads TGTGCCAGCAGTTACTCCGCGGTAGGCGAGCAGTACTTC. This codes for CASSYSAVGEQYF.

This chain connects TRBV5-1 to TRBJ1-1; unclear D gene. This CDR3 is built from 12 residues. Trimming left V 4 bases short and J 7 bases short, with 11 bases between. Germline V gene lookup returns CDR1 SGHRS and CDR2 YFSETQ. As DNA, the CDR3 is TGCGCCAGCAGCGTATCCGGGGATGAAGCTTTCTTT. It codes for CASSVSGDEAFF.

This clone was counted between two and nine times. This rearrangement joins TRBV14 to TRBJ2-7; D gene unclear. This CDR3 comprises 14 residues. Deletions cut 4 bases from V and 2 bases from J, with 12 bases between. Germline CDR1 SGHDN, CDR2 FVKESK. This CDR3 reads CASSLQVFPYEQYF. CDR3 bases: TGTGCCAGCAGCCTCCAGGTATTTCCCTACGAGCAGTACTTC. Supplemented by reference TRBV14 and TRBJ2-7, the full variable domain reads EAGVTQFPSHSVIEKGQTVTLRCDPISGHDNLYWYRRVMGKEIKFLLHFVKESKQDESGMPNNRFLAERTGGTYSTLKVQPAELEDSGVYFCASSLQVFPYEQYFGPGTRLTVT.

J is TRBJ1-2 and V is TRBV2, with TRBD1 as a possible D gene (5 bases). V gave up 4 bases and J gave up 7 bases, with 13 bases separating them. Germline loops: CDR1 SNHLY, CDR2 FYNNEI. This CDR3 is built from 13 residues. CDR3 region: CASSAGLGGGYTF. For the CDR3, the DNA is TGTGCCAGCAGTGCCGGGCTGGGGGGTGGCTACACCTTC.

This sequence joins TRBV7-3 and TRBJ1-1, with 7 bases fitting TRBD1. V trimming: 6 bases; J trimming: 3 bases; junction bases outside the gene matches: 4. The V gene's germline CDR1 is SGHTA and CDR2 FQGTGA. CDR3 length: 13 residues. This CDR3 is CASRRDRDTEAFF. CDR3 coding DNA: TGTGCCAGCAGAAGAGACAGGGACACTGAAGCTTTCTTT.

The CDR3 spells CASSRRGEVAFF. CDR3 coding DNA: TGTGCCAGCAGCCGAAGGGGCGAGGTGGCTTTCTTT. The J gene is TRBJ1-1, the V gene TRBV11-1, with TRBD1 as a possible D gene (5 bases). Trimming took 5 bases from V and 11 from J, leaving 15 bases between them. Germline V gene lookup returns CDR1 SGHAT and CDR2 FQDESV (reference sequence). The CDR3 contains 12 residues.

This clone has just one count. This chain uses TRBV23-1 with TRBJ1-5, with 9 positions matching TRBD1. TRBV23-1 is designated an ORF whose function remains uncertain. V was clipped by 2 bases and J by 4 bases; unmatched bases: 12. The CDR3 extends over 18 amino acids. This CDR3 reads CASSQGGQGFLGNQPQHF. The CDR3, as DNA: TGCGCCAGCAGTCAAGGTGGACAGGGGTTCCTCGGGAATCAGCCCCAGCATTTT.

The rearrangement links TRBV19 to TRBJ2-7; D not certain. The CDR3 is 14 residues long. From germline, CDR1 is LNHDA and CDR2 SQIVND (reference sequence). V lost 2 bases and J lost 0, with 8 bases in between. CDR3 in amino acids: CASSIHISSYEQYF. The CDR3 DNA follows: TGTGCCAGTAGTATACATATTAGCTCCTACGAGCAGTACTTC.

The chain employs TRBV5-1 and TRBJ2-4; TRBD2 agrees at 9 bases. Germline-derived CDR1 and CDR2 are SGHRS and YFSETQ. V lost 4 bases to trimming and J lost 1 base; unmatched junction nucleotides: 9. The CDR3 sequence is 17 residues long. For the CDR3, the DNA is TGCGCCAGCAGCCCCGAGACTAGCGGAGTGGCCAAAAACATTCAGTACTTC. Amino acids: CASSPETSGVAKNIQYF.

V usage is TRBV5-1 and J usage is TRBJ2-1, with 8 bases identical to TRBD1. Trimming cost V 2 bases and J 6 bases; bases outside gene matches: 1. Germline-derived CDR1 and CDR2 are SGHRS and YFSETQ. CDR3 length equals 13 residues. CDR3 in amino acids: CASSFTGGNEQFF. CDR3 nucleotide sequence: TGCGCCAGCAGCTTTACAGGGGGCAATGAGCAGTTCTTC.

The V and J genes are TRBV6-6 and TRBJ2-5; TRBD2 is a possible D gene (6 bases). The germline gives CDR1 MNHNY, CDR2 SVGAGI (reference sequence). The length of the CDR3 is 16 residues. V lost 2 bases, J lost 0 bases, and 13 bases lay in between. CDR3 sequence: CASSYPPSEYQETQYF. In DNA form, the CDR3 reads TGTGCCAGCAGTTACCCGCCTAGCGAGTACCAAGAGACCCAGTACTTC.

The J gene is TRBJ1-1, the V gene TRBV28; no firm D call. The CDR3 contains 12 residues. The V end lost 7 bases, the J end lost 0 bases, and 6 bases lay between the germline ends. CDR1 is MDHEN, CDR2 SYDVKM, per germline. The CDR3 sequence: CASTQMNTEAFF. In DNA form, the CDR3 reads TGTGCCAGCACCCAGATGAACACTGAAGCTTTCTTT.

The chain employs TRBV6-1 and TRBJ2-7; 8 positions match TRBD1. Germline V gene lookup returns CDR1 MNHNS and CDR2 SASEGT. Trimming at V came to 1 base and at J to 2 bases, leaving 4 bases not matched to a gene. CDR3 length: 15 amino acids. CDR3 sequence reads: CASSEGYRGTYEQYF. CDR3 sequence (DNA): TGTGCCAGCAGTGAAGGTTACAGGGGGACCTACGAGCAGTACTTC.

This chain connects TRBV5-6 to TRBJ2-7; 8 nucleotides agree with TRBD2. In germline, CDR1 is SGHDT, CDR2 YYEEEE. J lost 5 bases, V lost 0 bases, and 4 bases had no gene match. The CDR3 is 14 residues long. CDR3 sequence: CASSLVLREDEQYF. DNA of the CDR3: TGTGCCAGCAGCTTGGTGTTGCGGGAGGACGAGCAGTACTTC.

The chain links TRBV5-1 to TRBJ2-7, with 8 bases lining up with TRBD2. CDR1 is SGHRS and CDR2 is YFSETQ in the germline V gene. The V gene end was trimmed by 0 bases and the J gene end by 6 bases; junction bases not matched to a gene: 5. This CDR3 has 14 amino acids. The CDR3 region has the DNA TGCGCCAGCAGCTTGGTATCGGGAGGGGCCGAGCAGTACTTC. It specifies CASSLVSGGAEQYF.

The chain joins TRBV2 to TRBJ2-3; D possibly corresponds to TRBD1 (6 bases). V was clipped by 7 bases and J by 5 bases, with 13 bases between them. The CDR3 contains 13 residues. Per the germline V gene, CDR1 is SNHLY and CDR2 is FYNNEI. The CDR3 DNA reads TGTGCCAGCATGGACAGACTCAAAGATACGCAGTATTTT. The encoded protein is CASMDRLKDTQYF.

The chain carries TRBV10-3 and TRBJ1-2; 12 bases map to TRBD1. Looked up from germline, CDR1 is ENHRY and CDR2 is SYGVKD. The CDR3 consists of 17 residues. V was pared by 3 bases and J by 1 base, with 6 bases of the junction left unmatched. The CDR3 DNA sequence: TGTGCCATCAGTGATCCGGGACAGGGGGCGGATAACTATGGCTACACCTTC. It yields the protein CAISDPGQGADNYGYTF.

The chain joins TRBV19 to TRBJ2-5, with 13 bases lining up with TRBD2. The CDR3 is 15 residues long. Germline V CDR1 and CDR2: LNHDA, SQIVND (reference sequence). V was clipped by 5 bases and J by 2 bases; unmatched bases: 2. The CDR3 nucleotides read TGTGCCAGTAGTGGGGGACTAGCGGGACAAGAGACCCAGTACTTC. This translates into CASSGGLAGQETQYF.

The chain has TRBV5-1 and TRBJ2-3; a weak D match, TRBD2 (7 bases). Per the germline V gene, CDR1 is SGHRS and CDR2 is YFSETQ. The CDR3 runs to 15 residues. The germline V and J ends were trimmed by 0 bases and 6 bases, with 14 bases remaining between them. The CDR3 DNA reads TGCGCCAGCAGCTTGGGGACTAGGGGGGAGGATACGCAGTATTTT. Translating gives CASSLGTRGEDTQYF.

This clone has a single count. This chain links TRBV4-2 with TRBJ2-1; TRBD2 matches 10 bases. The germline CDR1 and CDR2 sequences are LGHNA and YNFKEQ. The CDR3 spans 16 residues. V dropped 1 base and J dropped 3; count of bases not matched to a gene: 3. The CDR3 DNA reads TGTGCCAGCAGCCAAGTTGCTAGCGGGAGCTACAATGAGCAGTTCTTC. Protein sequence: CASSQVASGSYNEQFF.

This chain connects TRBV11-2 to TRBJ2-1; 14 bases align to TRBD2. CDR1 is SGHAT and CDR2 is FQNNGV in the germline V gene. Germline trimming cut 2 bases from V and 7 bases from J; bases unmatched to any gene: 10. There are 18 residues in the CDR3. This chain's CDR3 is CASSLRLAGGVLRNEQFF. In DNA form, the CDR3 reads TGTGCCAGCAGCTTAAGACTAGCGGGGGGGGTGCTTCGGAATGAGCAGTTCTTC.

This clone was detected only a few times. The chain carries TRBV19 and TRBJ2-2; weak D call: TRBD2 (6 bases). V lost 7 bases to trimming and J lost 2 bases, with 11 bases between them. Germline CDR1 is LNHDA and CDR2 is SQIVND (reference sequence). CDR3 length: 14 amino acids. The CDR3 DNA reads as TGTGCCAGTATCGCTAGCGCCAACACCGGGGAGCTGTTTTTT. Its translation: CASIASANTGELFF.

The chain employs TRBV28 and TRBJ1-1, with D possibly TRBD1 on 5 matching bases. V was trimmed by 3 bases and J by 2 bases, leaving 19 bases between them. This CDR3 is built from 17 residues. Germline V gene lookup returns CDR1 MDHEN and CDR2 SYDVKM. DNA of the CDR3: TGTGCCAGCAGTTTTGGACCCGCAGGGCGAAGAAACACTGAAGCTTTCTTT. Protein sequence: CASSFGPAGRRNTEAFF.

The rearrangement links TRBV27 to TRBJ1-2; 8 bases line up with TRBD1. This CDR3 has 14 amino acids. The ends lost 5 bases at V and 7 bases at J; junction bases unmatched: 9. Germline CDR1 MNHEY, CDR2 SMNVEV (reference sequence). The CDR3 sequence is CASSRGQGAGGYTF. The CDR3, as DNA: TGTGCCAGCAGTAGAGGGCAGGGGGCGGGTGGCTACACCTTC.

The rearrangement uses TRBV5-4 and TRBJ2-1, with unresolved D. The V gene lost 0 bases and the J gene lost 0 bases, with 10 bases spanning the gap. Germline V CDR1 and CDR2: SGHNT, YYREEE (reference sequence). The CDR3 totals 16 residues. CDR3 nucleotide sequence: TGTGCCAGCAGCTTGGTTGCTAGTAGCTCCTACAATGAGCAGTTCTTC. The encoded protein is CASSLVASSSYNEQFF.

V and J are TRBV28 and TRBJ2-2; TRBD2 matches at 10 bases. The CDR3 runs 17 residues. V was clipped by 4 bases and J by 4 bases; unmatched bases: 9. Per the germline V gene, CDR1 is MDHEN and CDR2 is SYDVKM. The CDR3 DNA follows: TGTGCCAGCAGTTCCCTAGCGGGAGCCGATGGCACCGGGGAGCTGTTTTTT. Translated: CASSSLAGADGTGELFF.

The chain uses TRBV7-2 and TRBJ2-4; 9 nucleotides agree with TRBD1. Germline V lookup: CDR1 SGHTA, CDR2 FQGNSA. V dropped 5 bases and J dropped 9; count of bases not matched to a gene: 8. CDR3 length: 14 residues. The CDR3 is CASSQDTGGAIQYF. In DNA, the CDR3 is TGTGCCAGCAGCCAAGATACAGGGGGCGCCATTCAGTACTTC.